Listed here is a single T cell receptor (beta chain). The data stem from a study of blood T cell repertoires in COVID-19. Whole-study context: Researchers got acute and convalescent COVID-19 samples from the United States, Italy and Spain. From T cells, B-cell-depleted T cells, or PBMCs came the material, which was cDNA or gDNA.

In the source study's methods: Reference gene primer amplification in the assay estimated nucleated cell counts. The repertoire was sequenced with immunoSEQ multiplex PCR; TCRdb's copy has only in-frame clones and lacks some. V and J calls and clone size are those listed in that table; D and trimming were worked out from the DNA. The sample has approximately 200,000 clones, more than 80% seen once. The clonotype comes from a man aged 35-49 years who had recovered from COVID-19. Sequencing used PBMCs or T cells enriched from blood (not recorded which).

The CDR3 DNA follows: TGTGCCAGCAGTTACTTGCGCGGGGTTATAACTAGCACAGATACGCAGTATTTT. It is translated as CASSYLRGVITSTDTQYF. The chain links TRBV6-2 or TRBV6-3 to TRBJ2-3, with a possible D match to TRBD2 (6 bases). Per the germline V gene, CDR1 is MNHEY and CDR2 is SVGEGT. This CDR3 spans 18 amino acids. V was pared by 1 base and J by 0 bases, with 17 bases between.